One and the same sample provided the 14 T cell receptor beta chains below, sequenced in a study of T cell repertoires in cytomegalovirus infection. MiXCR was run by TCRdb on the reads, yielding one entry per CDR3 protein. In the table there are some 940,000 distinct CDR3 sequences, roughly 30% of which are singletons. Their antigens are not known. The specimen comprised cultured CD8+ T cells from PBMCs, sampled from culture after CMV antigen stimulation. Source of these receptors: a human donor in good health (CMV status not recorded). Some clones in this sample may be carry-over from other donors' samples.

This clonotype occurred a few times. V is TRBV29-1 and J is TRBJ1-2; TRBD1 aligns across 10 bases. After removal of 3 bases from V and 4 bases from J, the junction contained 5 bases not matched to a gene. Germline assignment: CDR1 SQVTM and CDR2 ANQGSEA. CDR3 length: 14 amino acids. The CDR3: CSVDSDRGTYGYTF. Written as DNA, the CDR3 is TGCAGCGTTGACTCGGACAGGGGGACCTATGGCTACACCTTC.

The chain has TRBV11-2 and TRBJ2-5, with 9 bases fitting TRBD1. V shed 4 bases, J shed 3 bases, and the junction held 12 bases outside the gene matches. The CDR3 has 17 residues. Germline V gene sequence: CDR1 SGHAT, CDR2 FQNNGV. The DNA for the CDR3 is TGTGCCAGCAGCTATACTGACAACAGGGGGCAAGAAGAGACCCAGTACTTC. Amino acids: CASSYTDNRGQEETQYF.

This clonotype has ten or more counts. The V call is TRBV7-8, the J call TRBJ2-5; D possibly corresponds to TRBD1 (6 bases). Germline V CDR1 and CDR2: SGHVS, FQNEAQ. The CDR3 totals 19 residues. The V and J ends lost 6 bases and 1 base respectively, with 27 bases between them. CDR3 in DNA: TGTGCCAGCAGTCAACCGGGGCAGATAACGGACAGACTCCAAGAGACCCAGTACTTC. Protein sequence: CASSQPGQITDRLQETQYF.

The chain recombines TRBV4-3 with TRBJ1-5; D gene uncertain. CDR3 length: 19 amino acids. With 1 base removed from V and 3 bases from J, the gap between germline ends came to 22 bases. CDR1 and CDR2 (germline): LGHNA, YSLEER. Here the CDR3 DNA reads TGCGCCAGCAGCCAAGGCGCGTATACCCCGAGCGGCGCCAATCAGCCCCAGCATTTT. It encodes CASSQGAYTPSGANQPQHF.

As for this clonotype: At one of its ends the junction is not consistent with the germline gene, which may arise from a read error. The V and J genes are TRBV4-1 and TRBJ2-5, with TRBD2 identical over 12 bases. CDR3 length: 20 amino acids. Germline V gives CDR1 MGHRA, CDR2 YSYEKL. CDR3 bases: TGTGCCAGCAGCCAAGATTGGCTAGCGGGGGGGCGGGAATCAGGAGAGACCCAGTACTTC. Its protein product is CASSQDWLAGGRESGETQYF.

This clonotype was seen a few times. The rearrangement joins TRBV28 to TRBJ2-7, with D unclear. The CDR3 contains 17 residues. Looked up from germline, CDR1 is MDHEN and CDR2 is SYDVKM. The V and J ends lost 5 bases and 2 bases respectively, with 22 bases between them. As DNA, the CDR3 is TGTGCCAGCAGTGCCCTACTTGACACTACGAAAGCCTACGAGCAGTACGTC. It is translated as CASSALLDTTKAYEQYV.

The sample holds a few counts of this clonotype. The chain uses TRBV6-2 or TRBV6-3 and TRBJ2-1, with D possibly being TRBD1 (6 bases). V gave up 7 bases and J gave up 8 bases, with 21 bases separating them. The CDR3 has 15 residues. Germline values: CDR1 MNHEY, CDR2 SVGEGT. This CDR3 reads CASISRTASFYEQFF. The CDR3 nucleotides read TGTGCCAGCATCTCTAGGACAGCGAGTTTTTATGAGCAGTTCTTC.

A few counts support this clonotype. The chain employs TRBV6-2 or TRBV6-3 and TRBJ2-1; either TRBD1 or TRBD2 may fit D (5 bases each). V was clipped by 1 base and J by 6 bases, with 19 bases between them. The CDR3 covers 17 residues. Germline V gene sequence: CDR1 MNHEY, CDR2 SVGEGT. The CDR3 bases are TGTGCCAGCAGTTACTATCCCTCCGGGGACGGCGGCAATGAGCAGTTCTTC. It encodes CASSYYPSGDGGNEQFF.

The chain combines TRBV12-3 or TRBV12-4 with TRBJ2-1; possibly TRBD2 for D (5 bases). This CDR3 is 15 amino acids long. Trimming took 3 bases from V and 3 from J, leaving 12 bases between them. Here the CDR3 reads CASSFRDYDYNEQFF. DNA of the CDR3: TGTGCCAGCAGTTTCCGGGATTACGACTACAATGAGCAGTTCTTC.

This clonotype showed up just a few times. The chain recombines TRBV29-1 with TRBJ2-3; 10 nucleotides align to TRBD1. The CDR3 has 16 residues. J gave up 3 bases and V 6 bases, and 12 bases lay outside the gene matches. The germline CDR1 and CDR2 sequences are SQVTM and ANQGSEA. The CDR3 DNA follows: TGCAGCGTAGAGACGTTCCGGACAGGGGGTACAGATACGCAGTATTTT. This sequence encodes CSVETFRTGGTDTQYF.

This clonotype was recorded a few times. The chain couples TRBV5-5 to TRBJ2-1; D not resolved. The germline gives CDR1 SGHKS, CDR2 YYEKEE (reference sequence). This CDR3 has 16 residues. The V and J ends lost 4 bases and 5 bases respectively, with 19 bases between them. The CDR3 loop reads CASSPTHRGPHNEQFF. The CDR3 DNA reads as TGTGCCAGCAGCCCCACTCACAGAGGCCCACACAATGAGCAGTTCTTC.

Only a few counts were recorded for this clonotype. This chain uses TRBV7-8 with TRBJ1-2; D remains unclear. Germline V lookup: CDR1 SGHVS, CDR2 FQNEAQ. V lost 0 bases and J lost 7, with 9 bases in between. The CDR3 extends over 13 amino acids. CDR3 loop: CASSLARSAGYTF. The DNA for the CDR3 is TGTGCCAGCAGCTTAGCGCGGAGTGCTGGCTACACCTTC.

This clonotype was counted only a few times. CDR3 amino acids: CASSLVGAKNIQYF. CDR3 coding DNA: TGTGCCAGCAGCTTAGTGGGGGCCAAAAACATTCAGTACTTC. The rearrangement links TRBV7-8 to TRBJ2-4, with D hard to call. The V gene lost 1 base and the J gene lost 1 base, with 5 bases spanning the gap. The CDR3 is made up of 14 amino acids. CDR1 and CDR2 (germline): SGHVS, FQNEAQ.

Remarks on this clonotype: A clone one base away is much larger, so this may be a read error. The V gene is TRBV7-4, the J gene TRBJ1-2; D not resolved. From germline, CDR1 is SGHVT and CDR2 SQSDAQ. This CDR3 region has 14 residues. The V gene lost 10 bases and the J gene lost 6 bases, with 21 bases spanning the gap. CDR3 DNA: TGTGCCAACAGTATATTCGGGTTCTCAGATGGCTACACCTTC. It encodes CANSIFGFSDGYTF.